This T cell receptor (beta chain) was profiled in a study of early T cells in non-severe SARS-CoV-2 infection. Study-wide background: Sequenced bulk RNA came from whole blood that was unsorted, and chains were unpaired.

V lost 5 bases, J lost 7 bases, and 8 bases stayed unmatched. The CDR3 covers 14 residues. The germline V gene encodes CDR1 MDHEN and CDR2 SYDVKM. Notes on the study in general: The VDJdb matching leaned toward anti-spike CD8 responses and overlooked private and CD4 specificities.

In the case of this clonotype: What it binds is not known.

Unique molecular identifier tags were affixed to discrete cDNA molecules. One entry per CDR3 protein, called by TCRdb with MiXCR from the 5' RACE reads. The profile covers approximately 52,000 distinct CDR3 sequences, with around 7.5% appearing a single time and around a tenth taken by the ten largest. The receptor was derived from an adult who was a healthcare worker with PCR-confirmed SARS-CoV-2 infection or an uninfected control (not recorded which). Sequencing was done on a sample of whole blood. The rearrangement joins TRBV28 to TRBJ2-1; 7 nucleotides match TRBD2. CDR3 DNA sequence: TGTGCCAGCAGTCCGGGAGAAGCGGGGAATGAGCAGTTCTTC. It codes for CASSPGEAGNEQFF.